This is a list of T cell receptor beta chains from one sample in a study of blood T cell repertoires in COVID-19. Produced via immunoSEQ multiplex PCR; TCRdb's table is partial and in-frame only. The profile shows 120,000 or so clones, roughly 79% of them singletons. The source material was peripheral blood. Every receptor here comes from a woman older than 75 with active or convalescent COVID-19. Each CDR3 is given with its conserved first and last residue. The order of the fields is clone size, V gene, D gene, J gene, CDR3 DNA, CDR3 protein. D genes are given only for firm matches. Clone size, where shown, is once, few, many, or a class for clones that have expanded.

NA	TRBV4-2	TRBD2	TRBJ2-3	TGTGCCAGCAGCCAAGTCCCTAGCGGGAGAGGTGGTACGCAGTATTTT	CASSQVPSGRGGTQYF
NA	TRBV6-5	NA	TRBJ2-7	TGTGCCAGCAGACCTCGGGGGAGGCGTCGCGAGCAGTACTTC	CASRPRGRRREQYF
NA	TRBV7-2	TRBD2	TRBJ2-1	TGTGCCAGCAGCCCCAAACGCTTTAGCGGGAGAGGGAATGAGCAGTTCTTC	CASSPKRFSGRGNEQFF
NA	TRBV3-1/TRBV3-2	TRBD2	TRBJ2-7	TGTGCCAGCAGCCTCGGACTAGCTTCCTACGAGCAGTACTTC	CASSLGLASYEQYF
once	TRBV6-1	TRBD2	TRBJ2-1	TGTGCCAGCAGTGAAAGGATTAGCGGGAGGGGTGAGCAGTTCTTC	CASSERISGRGEQFF
NA	TRBV5-1	TRBD1	TRBJ2-1	TGCGCCAGCAGCTTGGCCGGGACAGCCTCCTACAATGAGCAGTTCTTC	CASSLAGTASYNEQFF
once	TRBV18	NA	TRBJ2-4	TGTGCCAGCTCACCTCGGACAGAAAACATTCAGTACTTC	CASSPRTENIQYF
NA	TRBV19	TRBD2	TRBJ2-2	TGTGCCAGTAGAACTCTAGCGGGAGCCCCCGGGGAGCTGTTTTTT	CASRTLAGAPGELFF
NA	TRBV29-1	NA	TRBJ1-4	TGCAGCGTTAACCACGGAATCGGGGAAAAACTGTTTTTT	CSVNHGIGEKLFF
few	TRBV19	TRBD1	TRBJ2-5	TGTGCCAGTAGTAACAGGGGGCGAGACCAAGAGACCCAGTACTTC	CASSNRGRDQETQYF
NA	TRBV19	NA	TRBJ1-2	TGTGCCAGTACCATCCAGGGCGAGTGGAACTATGGCTACACCTTC	CASTIQGEWNYGYTF
NA	TRBV2	TRBD2	TRBJ2-5	TGTGCCAGCAGTGATGCCAGCGGGGCGGGGGAAGAGACCCAGTACTTC	CASSDASGAGEETQYF
NA	TRBV28	TRBD1	TRBJ1-4	TGTGCCAGCAGTTCGCCGGGACAGGGTTCAGAAAAACTGTTTTTT	CASSSPGQGSEKLFF
NA	TRBV9	NA	TRBJ2-1	TGTGCCAGCAGCTCGAGGTCCTTCGGCAATGAGCAGTTCTTC	CASSSRSFGNEQFF
NA	TRBV7-8	TRBD2	TRBJ2-7	TGTGCCAGCAGGCAGACTAGCGCCCAAGAGTTCTACGAGCAGTACTTC	CASRQTSAQEFYEQYF
NA	TRBV4-2	NA	TRBJ2-2	TGTGCCAGCAGCCAAGATAAGGCTAGTTTCGGGAACACCGGGGAGCTGTTTTTT	CASSQDKASFGNTGELFF
NA	TRBV27	TRBD2	TRBJ2-5	TGTGCCAGCAGTCCACTCGCGGGAGTTGAGACCCAGTACTTC	CASSPLAGVETQYF
NA	TRBV6-5	NA	TRBJ2-1	TGTGCCAGCAGTTCACAGGGCTGGGCCTACAATGAGCAGTTCTTC	CASSSQGWAYNEQFF
NA	TRBV6-1	NA	TRBJ1-1	TGTGCCAGCAGTGAACCCGGGAGCAGCGAGAACACTGAAGCTTTCTTT	CASSEPGSSENTEAFF
NA	TRBV28	NA	TRBJ2-3	TGTGCCAGCAGTCCCCCGCAGGGGACAGATACGCAGTATTTT	CASSPPQGTDTQYF
NA	TRBV18	NA	TRBJ2-7	TGTGCCAGCTCGCGGACCGCGGGCGGAGTGAACCCCTACGAGCAGTACTTC	CASSRTAGGVNPYEQYF
NA	TRBV19	TRBD1	TRBJ1-2	TGTGCCAGTAGTATTAATCTGGGACAGGGGGCTGGCGGCTACACCTTC	CASSINLGQGAGGYTF
NA	TRBV9	NA	TRBJ1-2	TGTGCCAGCAGCGTAGGTTCAGGGTATGGCTACACCTTC	CASSVGSGYGYTF
NA	TRBV29-1	TRBD1	TRBJ1-2	TGCATCGGGAAGGGGGCTGGCTACACCTTC	CIGKGAGYTF
NA	TRBV27	NA	TRBJ2-1	TGTGCCAGCAGTTCCTGGGGCTCCCCAAGCTCCTACAATGAGCAGTTCTTC	CASSSWGSPSSYNEQFF
NA	TRBV18	NA	TRBJ2-3	TGTGCCAGCTCTCTTGCGGGGGATACGCAGTATTTT	CASSLAGDTQYF
NA	TRBV2	NA	TRBJ2-2	TGTGCCAGCAGTGACAGGGTTAGCACCGGGGAGCTGTTTTTT	CASSDRVSTGELFF
NA	TRBV5-4	NA	TRBJ2-3	TGTGCCAGCAGCTTGGCGGGAACTAGCACAGATACGCAGTATTTT	CASSLAGTSTDTQYF
NA	TRBV28	TRBD2	TRBJ2-7	TGTGCCAGCAGTCCAGCGGGAGGGCCTTTTTACGAGCAGTACTTC	CASSPAGGPFYEQYF
NA	TRBV10-3	NA	TRBJ1-5	TGTGCCATCAGTGACCCGACGGGGGATCAGCCCCAGCATTTT	CAISDPTGDQPQHF
NA	TRBV6-5	NA	TRBJ2-2	TGTGCCAGCAGTTACGCAGGGGTACCTAACACCGGGGAGCTGTTTTTT	CASSYAGVPNTGELFF
NA	TRBV2	NA	TRBJ2-7	TGTGCCAGCACCCCCCTTAGCCCTTACGAGCAGTACTTC	CASTPLSPYEQYF
NA	TRBV6-5	NA	TRBJ1-4	TGTGCCAGCAGTTACGGGCAGAGAGCTAATGAAAAACTGTTTTTT	CASSYGQRANEKLFF
NA	TRBV6-6	NA	TRBJ1-5	TGTGCCAGCAGCCCTCAAGAGGCCCAGCATTTT	CASSPQEAQHF
few	TRBV10-2	NA	TRBJ2-7	TGCGCCAGCGGAGCCCAGAGGGCCAGCGAGCAGTACTTC	CASGAQRASEQYF
once	TRBV5-4	TRBD1	TRBJ1-1	TGTGCCAGCAGCTTCCCCGACAGGGGGTGGACTGAAGCTTTCTTT	CASSFPDRGWTEAFF
once	TRBV7-2	TRBD2	TRBJ2-2	TGTGCCAGCAGCTTAGCCCTAGCGGGAGTCGGGGAGCTGTTTTTT	CASSLALAGVGELFF
NA	TRBV27	NA	TRBJ2-3	TGTGCCAGCAGTTTACCGGGTTTAATAGATACGCAGTATTTT	CASSLPGLIDTQYF
once	TRBV27	TRBD2	TRBJ2-7	TGTGCCAGCAGTTTTGGTGGGAGGGACGAGCAGTACTTC	CASSFGGRDEQYF
NA	TRBV4-1	TRBD2	TRBJ2-1	TGCGCCAGCAGCCAAGATTACGCCGGGAGGACCTACAATGAGCAGTTCTTC	CASSQDYAGRTYNEQFF
NA	TRBV5-1	NA	TRBJ2-7	TGCGCCAGCAGCTTCCGACAGCCACCCGACGAGCAGTACTTC	CASSFRQPPDEQYF
NA	TRBV5-4	TRBD2	TRBJ2-1	TGTGCCAGCAGCCTCTCACTAGCGGGAGGGGGCTCCTACAATGAGCAGTTCTTC	CASSLSLAGGGSYNEQFF
NA	TRBV29-1	TRBD1	TRBJ1-2	TGCAGCGTTGAAAAAAACCGGGACAGGGTGGATGGCTACACCTTC	CSVEKNRDRVDGYTF
NA	TRBV5-6	TRBD2	TRBJ2-5	TGTGCCAGCAGCTTGGTGGCTAGCGGGAGGGAGACCCAGTACTTC	CASSLVASGRETQYF
few	TRBV2	TRBD2	TRBJ2-7	TGTGCCAGCAGCCCACTAGCGGGAGTATCCGAGCAGTACTTC	CASSPLAGVSEQYF
NA	TRBV7-3	NA	TRBJ2-1	TGTGCCAGCAGCTTACTAGCGTACAATGAGCAGTTCTTC	CASSLLAYNEQFF
NA	TRBV14	TRBD1	TRBJ1-1	TGTGCCAGCAGCCCTCGAGGACAGGTCAAGGGGACTGAAGCTTTCTTT	CASSPRGQVKGTEAFF
NA	TRBV5-4	NA	TRBJ2-3	TGTGCCAGCAGCTCTGACTTCGATACGCAGTATTTT	CASSSDFDTQYF
NA	TRBV27	NA	TRBJ2-7	TGTGCCAGCAGTTCGATAGCGGCCAACTACGAGCAGTACTTC	CASSSIAANYEQYF
NA	TRBV7-2	TRBD1	TRBJ1-2	TGTGCCAGCAGCTTAGCCCGGTCAATGCCCGGGACAGTGTTC	CASSLARSMPGTVF
NA	TRBV2	NA	TRBJ1-1	NA	CASILAGVGGAFF